Included here is one T cell receptor (beta chain) sequence, with context. This may be a read error, as it is one base from a much larger clone. The sample is drawn from a study of T cells in Graves' hyperthyroidism and ophthalmopathy. Researchers took RNA transcripts and amplified the TCR beta CDR3 regions from them. A set of HTBI primers served as the primers for a first-round RT-PCR of the TCR CDR3. MiXCR, applied by TCRdb to the multiplex PCR reads, yields one record per CDR3 protein. In the table there are a few hundred thousand distinct CDR3 sequences, about 19% of which are singletons. Germline V lookup: CDR1 SGHTA, CDR2 FQGTGA. There are 14 residues in the CDR3. Any patient presenting with uncontrolled infection, other autoimmune disease, pregnancy or lactation was left out.

The TCR was taken from a man over 45 with Graves' ophthalmopathy. Sequences were obtained from blood. The chain has TRBV7-3 and TRBJ2-7, with D maybe TRBD2 (6 bases). This chain's CDR3 is CTSSLMGGTEEQYF. The CDR3 DNA sequence: TGTACCAGCAGCTTAATGGGCGGGACGGAGGAGCAGTACTTC.